This T cell receptor beta chain appears in the sequencing data of a study of blood T cell repertoires in COVID-19. J was trimmed by 3 bases and V by 4 bases; bases with no gene match: 8. Per the germline V gene, CDR1 is LGHNA and CDR2 is YNFKEQ. CDR3 length: 15 residues. Methods used by the authors: Amplification from reference gene primers served as the basis for estimated nucleated cell counts. Produced via immunoSEQ multiplex PCR; TCRdb's table is partial and in-frame only. V, J and clone size derive from that table, while D and trimming were established from the DNA sequence. The data hold nearly 35,000 clones, with approximately 86% observed a single time.

J is TRBJ2-5 and V is TRBV4-2, with 7 positions matching TRBD2. The source of this sequence is a man between 65 and 85 years old with acute or convalescent COVID-19. The sample was peripheral blood. CDR3 sequence: CASSPVLAGEETQYF. CDR3 nucleotide sequence: TGTGCCAGCAGCCCCGTGCTGGCGGGGGAAGAGACCCAGTACTTC.